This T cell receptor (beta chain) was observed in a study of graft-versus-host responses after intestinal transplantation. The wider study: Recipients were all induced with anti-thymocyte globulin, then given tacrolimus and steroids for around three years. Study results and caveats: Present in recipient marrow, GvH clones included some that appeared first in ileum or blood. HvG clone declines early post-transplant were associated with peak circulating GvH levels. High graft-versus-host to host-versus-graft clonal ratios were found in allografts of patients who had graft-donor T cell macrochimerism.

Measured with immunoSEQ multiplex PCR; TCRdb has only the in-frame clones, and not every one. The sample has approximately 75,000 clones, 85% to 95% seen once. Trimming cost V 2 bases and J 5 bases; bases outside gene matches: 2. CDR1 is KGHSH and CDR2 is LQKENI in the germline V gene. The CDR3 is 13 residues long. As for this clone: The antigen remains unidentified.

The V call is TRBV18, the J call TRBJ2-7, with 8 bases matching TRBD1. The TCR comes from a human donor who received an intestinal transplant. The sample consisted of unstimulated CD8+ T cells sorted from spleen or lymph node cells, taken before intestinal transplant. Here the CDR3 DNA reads TGTGCCAGCTCACCAGTACAGGGGGACGAGCAGTACTTC. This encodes CASSPVQGDEQYF.